A single sample gave rise to the 5 T cell receptor beta chains below, sequenced in a study of T cells in Graves' hyperthyroidism and ophthalmopathy. RNA transcripts served as the template for amplifying TCR beta CDR3 regions. TCR CDR3 regions were first amplified by RT-PCR with HTBI primers. MiXCR was run by TCRdb on the multiplex PCR reads, yielding one entry per CDR3 protein. The table lists around 610,000 distinct CDR3 sequences, 14% to 15% of them singletons, with 3.5% to 4.5% in the top ten. The sample comprised blood. The receptors shown here come from a woman between 40 and 50 years old with Graves' ophthalmopathy.

This clonotype was observed at least ten times. The chain employs TRBV13 and TRBJ2-7; weak D call: TRBD2 (6 bases). The germline gives CDR1 PRHDT, CDR2 FYEKMQ (reference sequence). V was clipped by 5 bases and J by 1 base, with 18 bases between them. The CDR3 contains 16 residues. CDR3 sequence: CASSLQGSGLSYEQYF. As DNA, the CDR3 is TGTGCCAGCAGCCTGCAGGGTAGCGGATTGTCCTACGAGCAGTACTTC.

This clonotype was seen many times. The CDR3 region has the DNA TGTGCCAGCAGTTTGGCGGGACTCCCCTACGAGCAGTACTTC. Its protein is CASSLAGLPYEQYF. The chain recombines TRBV28 with TRBJ2-7, with a weak D call TRBD2 (6 bases). The CDR3 contains 14 residues. The ends were cut back, 3 bases at V and 2 bases at J, with 11 bases in the middle. The V gene's germline CDR1 is MDHEN and CDR2 SYDVKM.

This clonotype has at least ten counts. The V gene is TRBV28, the J gene TRBJ1-2; no clear D gene. The CDR3 sequence is 13 residues long. Per germline, CDR1 MDHEN and CDR2 SYDVKM. Trimming removed 3 bases from V and 2 bases from J, with 7 bases in between. The CDR3 is CASSFGRNYGYTF. In DNA, the CDR3 is TGTGCCAGCAGTTTTGGAAGGAACTATGGCTACACCTTC.

This clonotype was counted ten times or more. The chain employs TRBV28 and TRBJ1-3; TRBD1 aligns across 7 bases. Germline loops: CDR1 MDHEN, CDR2 SYDVKM. This CDR3 has 15 residues. J was trimmed by 2 bases and V by 6 bases; bases with no gene match: 7. CDR3 sequence (DNA): TGTGCCAGCAGAGAACAGGGGACGGCTGGAAACACCATATATTTT. This translates into CASREQGTAGNTIYF.

V gene TRBV6-1 combines with J gene TRBJ2-2; no firm D call. CDR1 and CDR2 (germline): MNHNS, SASEGT. Trimming pared 6 bases from V and 5 bases from J, leaving 16 bases between. The CDR3 has 15 amino acids. Here the CDR3 DNA reads TGTGCCAGCAGAAAAGAGGCTCTCGGGACCGGGGAGCTGTTTTTT. Translation gives CASRKEALGTGELFF.